This T cell receptor (beta chain) originates from a study of blood T cell repertoires in COVID-19. TCRdb's table, derived via immunoSEQ multiplex PCR, lists solely in-frame clones and lacks some. Here the sample spans approximately 200,000 clones, 70% to 90% being singletons. The ends were cut back, 3 bases at V and 11 bases at J, with 18 bases in the middle. The germline gives CDR1 SGHAT, CDR2 FQNNGV. There are 14 residues in the CDR3. Sequenced sample: PBMCs or T cells enriched from blood (not recorded which). The sequence came from a woman in her 30s who had been exposed to COVID-19. This chain uses TRBV11-2 with TRBJ2-3; D perhaps matches TRBD1 (7 bases). As DNA, the CDR3 is TGTGCCAGCAGCTTGGGTCAGGGGGGTCGGGGGCAGTATTTT. Translated, it gives CASSLGQGGRGQYF.